This T cell receptor beta chain is drawn from a study of shared clonotypes between healthy human individuals. Looking at the study overall: Researchers assigned three CD4 naive, three CD4 memory, two CD8 naive and one CD8 memory plate to each donor. The study's findings and limits: Lower generation probabilities were found for non-shared clonotypes than for those shared by all four donors.

Trimming removed 6 bases from V and 0 bases from J, with 10 bases in between. The CDR3 is 14 amino acids. Germline loops: CDR1 SGHDT, CDR2 YYEEEE. At a deep level, the assay was run. In the source study's methods: ImmunoSEQ junction-only sequences lacked quality scores, so their filtering differed. Repertoires were generated with immunoSEQ multiplex PCR, while TCRdb's copy carries only in-frame clones and drops some. From that table come the V and J calls and clone size; the DNA was used to work out D and trimming. The sample lists millions of clones, more than 80% seen once, with under 0.15% in the top ten. Worth noting for this clone: Its antigen is unidentified.

The origin of this receptor is a man aged 18 to 29 in good health. The chain links TRBV5-6 to TRBJ2-4, with D uncertain. The sample consisted of naive CD4+ T cells sorted from blood. Subset reported: CD45RA+ positively selected. CDR3 in amino acids: CASNVQLAKNIQYF. The CDR3 DNA reads TGTGCCAGCAACGTACAGCTAGCCAAAAACATTCAGTACTTC.